This TCR beta chain was recorded in a study of early T cells in non-severe SARS-CoV-2 infection (TCRdb year 2021). In terms of the full investigation: Bulk RNA from unsorted whole blood was used for TCR sequencing, so alpha and beta chains could not be paired.

About this clonotype itself: The antigen it recognizes is unknown. Base qualities are not at hand, and no much larger clone is one base apart.

Library construction relied on 5' RACE. The instrument was a NextSeq 500. Unique molecular identifiers were attached to individual cDNA molecules in the TCR library protocol so that sequencing error and PCR bias could be corrected. Both TCR alpha and beta chains were sequenced, and tight co-correlation was observed between alpha and beta sequence abundances in each sample. Regarding the original processing steps: Decombinator V4 was used to perform V gene, J gene and CDR3 annotation of TCR sequences. TCRs were defined as expanded if a significant change between any two time points was detected under a Poisson model with p below 0.0001. TCR abundances were normalised to the total number of TCRs sequenced per sample and expressed as counts per million. TRAV1-2 paired with TRAJ12, TRAJ20 or TRAJ33 defined MAIT TCRs, while TRAV10 paired with TRAJ18 defined iNKT TCRs. VDJdb, accessed on 1 November 2021, was searched for TCRs annotated for CMV, EBV and SARS-CoV-2, and TCRs annotated for more than one antigen were excluded. In TCRdb, the public reads were trimmed at Q25 with fastp and aligned with MiXCR, with productive beta chains retained. Under each unique CDR3 protein, matching rows form one entry showing the most common genes and DNA. The authors' filters were not applied to this entry. In this sample the table shows tens of thousands of distinct CDR3 sequences, 7% to 10% of which occur a single time. About 4.2% of the sample is in the top ten clones.

Trimming at the junction amounts to 8 bases on V and 8 bases on J, and the germline ends lie 12 bases apart. The germline V gene (reference sequence) sets CDR1 to LNHNV and CDR2 to YYDKDF. The CDR3 runs 11 amino acids, cysteine and phenylalanine included. The sequence is cut down to CDR3 DNA, 33 bases in frame from base 1. The study was a case-control design nested within a healthcare worker cohort in London, UK, with weekly nasopharyngeal swab PCR tests and blood sampling. Healthcare workers were recruited during the week of the UK lockdown, between 23 and 31 March 2020, and followed weekly for up to roughly 15 weeks. On the study overall, not on this receptor specifically: VDJdb matching was skewed toward anti-spike CD8 responses, so virus-specific expansions were likely underestimated and private and CD4 specificities were missed.

The chain links TRBV15 with TRBJ1-2; the D gene is perhaps TRBD1, on 6 matching bases. Sequencing was carried out using whole blood. The sequence was obtained from an adult who was a healthcare worker with PCR-confirmed SARS-CoV-2 infection or an uninfected control (not recorded which). The CDR3 here reads CATSPGDGYTF. The DNA is TGTGCCACCTCCCCAGGGGACGGCTACACCTTC.